The 25 T cell receptor beta chains given below trace back to one sample, sequenced in a study of blood T cell repertoires in COVID-19. Assay used: immunoSEQ multiplex PCR; TCRdb lists only in-frame clones, some missing. The sample comprises some 100,000 clones, 87% of which are singletons, and more than 9% rests with the top ten. Sample: peripheral blood. The receptors come from a woman in her 30s with acute or convalescent COVID-19.

The chain employs TRBV6-5 and TRBJ2-1; 8 nucleotides align to TRBD1. The CDR3 consists of 15 residues. V shed 5 bases, J shed 2 bases, and the junction held 5 bases outside the gene matches. Germline CDR1 reads MNHEY; CDR2 reads SVGAGI. The CDR3 bases are TGTGCCAGCAGTATACAGGGGGAGGCCTACAATGAGCAGTTCTTC. Translating gives CASSIQGEAYNEQFF.

The rearrangement joins TRBV10-1 to TRBJ1-3; 9 bases are shared with TRBD1. Trimming cost V 6 bases and J 3 bases; bases outside gene matches: 18. Looked up from germline, CDR1 is WNHNN and CDR2 is SYGVQD (reference sequence). CDR3 size: 19 residues. CDR3 region: CASSQRRATGGKSGNTIYF. CDR3 coding DNA: TGCGCCAGCAGCCAAAGGAGGGCTACAGGGGGCAAGAGTGGAAACACCATATATTTT.

The chain employs TRBV7-3 and TRBJ2-2; 10 bases line up with TRBD2. This CDR3 has 15 residues. The germline V gene encodes CDR1 SGHTA and CDR2 FQGTGA. V lost 6 bases, J lost 1 base, and 2 bases stayed unmatched. The CDR3 here is CASSWTSGNTGELFF. The CDR3 DNA reads TGTGCCAGCAGTTGGACTAGCGGGAACACCGGGGAGCTGTTTTTT.

The J gene is TRBJ1-3, the V gene TRBV11-3, with a weak D call TRBD1 (5 bases). Between the trimmed V and J ends, which lost 5 bases and 2 bases, there was a span of 10 bases. The CDR3 is 14 residues long. In germline, CDR1 is SGHNT, CDR2 YENEEA. The CDR3 is CASSAPGPGNTIYF. The DNA for the CDR3 is TGTGCCAGCAGCGCCCCAGGGCCTGGAAACACCATATATTTT.

This chain joins TRBV6-1 and TRBJ2-2, with TRBD2 matching 7 bases. Losses at the gene ends were 3 bases for V and 1 base for J; bases not matched to a gene: 2. Germline values: CDR1 MNHNS, CDR2 SASEGT. The CDR3 sequence is 15 residues long. The CDR3 protein is CASSEAGENTGELFF. DNA for the CDR3: TGTGCCAGCAGTGAGGCGGGGGAGAACACCGGGGAGCTGTTTTTT.

The chain employs TRBV18 and TRBJ2-1, with a weak D call TRBD2 (5 bases). The CDR3 is made up of 14 amino acids. The germline gives CDR1 KGHSH, CDR2 LQKENI. Trimming shortened V by 2 bases and J by 8 bases, and 13 bases separated the two germline ends. CDR3 region: CASSPIGELYEQFF. The CDR3 region has the DNA TGTGCCAGCTCACCAATCGGGGAGTTGTATGAGCAGTTCTTC.

This rearrangement joins TRBV9 to TRBJ2-1, with 11 bases fitting TRBD2. Losses at the gene ends were 0 bases for V and 4 bases for J; bases not matched to a gene: 3. The CDR3 contains 16 residues. Germline V lookup: CDR1 SGDLS, CDR2 YYNGEE. Here the CDR3 reads CASSVGSSGGYNEQFF. Here the CDR3 DNA reads TGTGCCAGCAGCGTAGGGTCTAGCGGGGGGTACAATGAGCAGTTCTTC.

Concerning this clone itself: The same CDR3 can be traced to other DNA sequences in this sample. The V and J genes are TRBV9 and TRBJ2-7; 8 nucleotides agree with TRBD2. The trim removed 0 bases at V and 4 bases at J, leaving 6 bases unmatched. In germline, CDR1 is SGDLS, CDR2 YYNGEE. The CDR3 is 15 amino acids. The CDR3 loop reads CASSVGSGGLYEQYF. The CDR3, as DNA: TGTGCCAGCAGCGTAGGGAGCGGGGGACTTTACGAGCAGTACTTC.

The chain has TRBV9 and TRBJ2-1; 7 bases are shared with TRBD1. Germline V lookup: CDR1 SGDLS, CDR2 YYNGEE. Unmatched junction bases numbered 14, after V lost 5 bases and J lost 9 bases. This CDR3 is built from 15 residues. The CDR3 loop is CASSLTGSLESEQFF. Written as DNA, the CDR3 is TGTGCCAGCAGTCTGACAGGGTCTTTGGAGAGTGAGCAGTTCTTC.

The chain combines TRBV2 with TRBJ1-1; 7 bases line up with TRBD1. The V gene end was trimmed by 2 bases and the J gene end by 4 bases; junction bases not matched to a gene: 7. CDR1 is SNHLY and CDR2 is FYNNEI in the germline V gene. The CDR3 length is 15 residues. The CDR3 loop is CASSEITGVVTEAFF. Here the CDR3 DNA reads TGTGCCAGCAGTGAAATAACAGGGGTTGTCACTGAAGCTTTCTTT.

CDR3 bases: TGTGCCAGCAGTTTAAGCGGAAAAGCTAACACCGGGGAGCTGTTTTTT. Translation: CASSLSGKANTGELFF. The chain recombines TRBV28 with TRBJ2-2, with D possibly TRBD2 on 5 matching bases. CDR3 length equals 16 residues. Trimming pared 2 bases from V and 2 bases from J, leaving 12 bases between. Germline CDR1 MDHEN, CDR2 SYDVKM.

The rearrangement uses TRBV6-5 and TRBJ1-1, with 8 bases lining up with TRBD1. This CDR3 is built from 13 residues. V lost 6 bases and J lost 8; bases outside the gene matches: 8. Germline values: CDR1 MNHEY, CDR2 SVGAGI. The CDR3 DNA reads as TGTGCCAGCAGAACCACCGGGACAGGCGAAGCTTTCTTT. Amino acids: CASRTTGTGEAFF.

This chain connects TRBV7-6 to TRBJ2-1, with no clear D. Germline loops: CDR1 SGHVS, CDR2 FNYEAQ. V shed 4 bases and J shed 9 bases, with 7 bases lying between them. This CDR3 has 11 amino acids. Written as DNA, the CDR3 is TGTGCCAGCAGCTCAATCGGTGAGCAGTTCTTC. Protein sequence: CASSSIGEQFF.

This chain links TRBV4-1 with TRBJ2-6; D not certain. This CDR3 is built from 17 residues. With 4 bases removed from V and 2 bases from J, the gap between germline ends came to 15 bases. Germline loops: CDR1 MGHRA, CDR2 YSYEKL. The CDR3 sequence is CASSLLWAKPGANVLTF. The CDR3 DNA reads TGCGCCAGCAGCCTCCTCTGGGCGAAGCCTGGGGCCAACGTCCTGACTTTC.

The chain is built from TRBV4-1 and TRBJ2-1; D is possibly TRBD2 (6 bases). CDR1 is MGHRA and CDR2 is YSYEKL in the germline V gene. CDR3 length: 13 residues. V lost 4 bases, J lost 12 bases, and 16 bases lay in between. The CDR3 loop reads CASSRETRDWQFF. CDR3 sequence (DNA): TGCGCCAGCAGCCGAGAAACCCGGGACTGGCAGTTCTTC.

The V gene is TRBV28, the J gene TRBJ1-5; D ambiguous. Germline V gene sequence: CDR1 MDHEN, CDR2 SYDVKM. This CDR3 spans 16 amino acids. V gave up 3 bases and J gave up 5 bases, with 17 bases separating them. The CDR3 DNA is TGTGCCAGCAGTTTCAGGCCGCCAAACTTCCATCAGCCCCAGCATTTT. Protein sequence: CASSFRPPNFHQPQHF.

J is TRBJ2-7 and V is TRBV10-3; TRBD1 aligns across 9 bases. The CDR3 consists of 13 residues. Per the germline V gene, CDR1 is ENHRY and CDR2 is SYGVKD. V shed 2 bases, J shed 6 bases, and the junction held 2 bases outside the gene matches. For the CDR3, the DNA is TGTGCCATCAGTGAGGACAGGGGGTCCGAGCAGTACTTC. Protein: CAISEDRGSEQYF.

This chain links TRBV5-1 with TRBJ1-3; unclear D gene. The CDR3 loop spans 12 amino acids. V was clipped by 4 bases and J by 2 bases, with 4 bases between them. Germline-derived CDR1 and CDR2 are SGHRS and YFSETQ. CDR3 DNA sequence: TGCGCCAGCAGCCCTGCTGGAAACACCATATATTTT. Translating it yields CASSPAGNTIYF.

The genes are TRBV7-3 and TRBJ2-7, with a weak D call TRBD2 (6 bases). This CDR3 spans 15 amino acids. Germline CDR1 reads SGHTA; CDR2 reads FQGTGA. V lost 2 bases and J 4 bases, leaving 15 bases between the germline ends. This CDR3 reads CASSLGAGTPYEQYF. CDR3 in DNA: TGTGCCAGCAGCTTAGGGGCGGGGACGCCTTACGAGCAGTACTTC.

The V gene is TRBV12-3 or TRBV12-4, the J gene TRBJ2-1; D call uncertain. V was clipped by 3 bases and J by 5 bases, with 8 bases between them. This CDR3 is 13 amino acids long. CDR3 bases: TGTGCCAGCAGTTTCGGGTTTAACAATGAGCAGTTCTTC. Amino acids: CASSFGFNNEQFF.

The V call is TRBV24-1, the J call TRBJ1-2; 7 bases align to TRBD1. The CDR3 totals 19 residues. Trimming removed 5 bases from V and 1 base from J; junction bases left unmatched: 18. Per germline, CDR1 KGHDR and CDR2 SFDVKD. Written as DNA, the CDR3 is TGTGCCACCAGTGCTGGGAAAGGACAGGCCCCACTTTTTAACTATGGCTACACCTTC. It is translated as CATSAGKGQAPLFNYGYTF.

The rearrangement links TRBV9 to TRBJ2-3; 13 bases map to TRBD2. Germline-derived CDR1 and CDR2 are SGDLS and YYNGEE. CDR3 length: 17 amino acids. After removal of 3 bases from V and 2 bases from J, the junction contained 6 bases not matched to a gene. CDR3 protein: CASSAGLAGAPTDTQYF. DNA of the CDR3: TGTGCCAGCAGCGCAGGACTAGCGGGGGCCCCCACAGATACGCAGTATTTT.

V gene TRBV27 combines with J gene TRBJ2-2; maybe TRBD1 (5 bases). The CDR3 covers 13 residues. CDR1 is MNHEY, CDR2 SMNVEV, per germline (reference sequence). The V gene lost 5 bases and the J gene lost 5 bases, with 9 bases spanning the gap. CDR3 in amino acids: CASSPRQTGELFF. In nucleotides, the CDR3 is TGTGCCAGCAGTCCACGACAGACCGGGGAGCTGTTTTTT.

This chain joins TRBV12-3 or TRBV12-4 and TRBJ2-2; D remains unclear. V gave up 7 bases and J gave up 6 bases, with 6 bases separating them. This CDR3 contains 11 residues. CDR3 region: CASIGSGELFF. The CDR3 DNA reads TGTGCCAGCATCGGTTCCGGGGAGCTGTTTTTT.

The chain employs TRBV30 and TRBJ2-7, with 7 bases lining up with TRBD1. The CDR3 contains 14 residues. Germline trimming cut 2 bases from V and 0 bases from J; bases unmatched to any gene: 4. The V gene's germline CDR1 is GTSNPN and CDR2 SVGIG (reference sequence). Here the CDR3 reads CAWSNRGSSYEQYF. CDR3 DNA sequence: TGTGCCTGGAGTAACAGGGGCTCCTCCTACGAGCAGTACTTC. Full variable domain (rest looked up from reference TRBV30 and TRBJ2-7): SQTIHQWPATLVQPVGSPLSLECTVEGTSNPNLYWYRQAAGRGLQLLFYSVGIGQISSEVPQNLSASRPQDRQFILSSKKLLLSDSGFYLCAWSNRGSSYEQYFGPGTRLTVT.